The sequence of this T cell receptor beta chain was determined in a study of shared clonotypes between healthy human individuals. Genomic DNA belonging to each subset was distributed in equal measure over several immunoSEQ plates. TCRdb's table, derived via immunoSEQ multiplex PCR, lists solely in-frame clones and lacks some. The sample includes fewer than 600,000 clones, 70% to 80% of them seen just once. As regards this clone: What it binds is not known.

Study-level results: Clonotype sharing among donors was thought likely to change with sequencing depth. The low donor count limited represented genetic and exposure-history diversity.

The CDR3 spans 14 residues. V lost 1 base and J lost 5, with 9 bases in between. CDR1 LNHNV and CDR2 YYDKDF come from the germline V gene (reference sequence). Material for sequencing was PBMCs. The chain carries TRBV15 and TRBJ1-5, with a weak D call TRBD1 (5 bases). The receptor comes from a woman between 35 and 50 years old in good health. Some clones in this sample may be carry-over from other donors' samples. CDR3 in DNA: TGTGCCACCAGCAGAGTCCAGGGCTATCAGCCCCAGCATTTT. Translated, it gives CATSRVQGYQPQHF.